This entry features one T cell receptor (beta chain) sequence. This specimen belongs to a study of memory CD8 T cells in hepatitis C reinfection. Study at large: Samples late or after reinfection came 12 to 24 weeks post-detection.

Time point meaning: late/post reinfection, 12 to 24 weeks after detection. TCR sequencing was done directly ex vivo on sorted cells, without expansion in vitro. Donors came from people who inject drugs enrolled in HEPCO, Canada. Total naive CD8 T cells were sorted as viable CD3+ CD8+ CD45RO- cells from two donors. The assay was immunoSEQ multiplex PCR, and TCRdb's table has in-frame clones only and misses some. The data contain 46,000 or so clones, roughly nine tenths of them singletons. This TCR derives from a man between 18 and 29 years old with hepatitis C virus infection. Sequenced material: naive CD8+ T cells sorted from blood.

This CDR3 reads CASSYSGGNIQYF. In DNA form, the CDR3 reads TGTGCCAGCAGTTACTCGGGGGGGAACATTCAGTACTTC. The chain uses TRBV6-5 and TRBJ2-4; 7 bases map to TRBD2. This CDR3 has 13 amino acids. V gave up 0 bases and J gave up 7 bases; unmatched junction bases: 0. Germline CDR1 and CDR2: MNHEY and SVGAGI.